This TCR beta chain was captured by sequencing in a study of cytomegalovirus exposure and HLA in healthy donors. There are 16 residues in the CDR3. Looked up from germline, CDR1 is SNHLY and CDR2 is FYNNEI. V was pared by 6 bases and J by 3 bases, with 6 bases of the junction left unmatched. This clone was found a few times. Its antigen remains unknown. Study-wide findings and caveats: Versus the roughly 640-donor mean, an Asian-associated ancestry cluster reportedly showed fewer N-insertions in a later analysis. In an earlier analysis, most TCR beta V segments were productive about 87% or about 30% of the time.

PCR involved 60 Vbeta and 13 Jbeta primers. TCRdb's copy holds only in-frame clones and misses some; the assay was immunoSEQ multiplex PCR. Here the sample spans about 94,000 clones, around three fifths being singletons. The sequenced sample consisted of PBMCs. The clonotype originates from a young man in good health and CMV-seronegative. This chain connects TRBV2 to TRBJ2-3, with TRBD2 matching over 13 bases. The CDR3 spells CASRELAGGLTDTQYF. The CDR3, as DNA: TGTGCCAGCAGAGAACTAGCGGGAGGGCTAACAGATACGCAGTATTTT.